Detailed here is one TCR beta chain. Antigen: not known. CDR3 length: 15 residues. V dropped 5 bases and J dropped 6; count of bases not matched to a gene: 7. These data originate in a study of post-analysis software for immune sequencing data. About the study: Clinical courses comprised relapsing-remitting, secondary progressive and progressive-relapsing multiple sclerosis.

Study results and limitations: TRBV5-6, TRBV5-1 and TRBV20-1 were among four or five TRBV segments more frequent in patients than controls. Normalized Chao1 diversity was significantly reduced in patients versus controls.

Prepared libraries of TCR beta cDNA carried unique molecular identifiers. Some 500,000 cDNA molecules were obtained from approximately 1 to 10 million T cells. TCRdb reprocessed the PCR reads via MiXCR and lists one record per CDR3 protein. The sample comprises hundreds of thousands of distinct CDR3 sequences, roughly half of which are singletons, and approximately 4.2% rests with the top ten. The chain links TRBV12-3 or TRBV12-4 to TRBJ2-1; 10 positions match TRBD1. Material: blood. The source is a girl aged 10-17 years with multiple sclerosis. CDR3 DNA sequence: TGTGCCAGCAGTCCCCGGGACAGGGGCACCAATGAGCAGTTCTTC. It encodes CASSPRDRGTNEQFF.